The clone carrying this T cell receptor beta chain was observed a few times. Its specificity is not known. It was 5'RACE with constant-segment primers that produced the TCR alpha and TCR beta cDNA libraries, which carried sample barcodes and UMIs. TCRdb reanalysed the 5' RACE reads using MiXCR and keeps one entry per CDR3 protein. The table lists roughly 600,000 distinct CDR3 sequences, approximately 18% of them singletons. The data stem from a study of T-cell memory formation after mild COVID-19. The study's findings and limits: Cross-reactive memory appears to have joined, as suggested by some responding clones showing up in pre-infection memory.

With V trimmed by 4 bases and J by 5 bases, 8 bases remained unmatched. Looked up from germline, CDR1 is SNHLY and CDR2 is FYNNEI. The CDR3 loop spans 15 amino acids. J is TRBJ1-5 and V is TRBV2; 7 positions match TRBD1. The sequence was obtained from an adult woman who had mild COVID-19 (a few samples of this study predate the infection). Cell type and time point are not known. Source material: PBMCs or a T cell subset sorted from them (not recorded which). CDR3 amino acids: CASSADRTGDQPQHF. CDR3 nucleotide sequence: TGTGCCAGCAGTGCCGACCGGACAGGCGATCAGCCCCAGCATTTT.